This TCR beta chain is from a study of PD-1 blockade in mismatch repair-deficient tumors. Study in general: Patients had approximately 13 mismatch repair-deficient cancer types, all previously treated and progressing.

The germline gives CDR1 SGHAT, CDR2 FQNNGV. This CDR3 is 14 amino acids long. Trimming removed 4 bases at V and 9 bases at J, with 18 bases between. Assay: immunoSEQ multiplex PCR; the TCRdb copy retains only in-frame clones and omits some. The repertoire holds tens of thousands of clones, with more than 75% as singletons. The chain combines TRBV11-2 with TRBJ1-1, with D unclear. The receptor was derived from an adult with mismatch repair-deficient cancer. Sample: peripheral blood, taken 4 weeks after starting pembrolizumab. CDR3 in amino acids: CASSSPREKGKAFF. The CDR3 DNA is TGTGCCAGCAGCTCCCCTAGGGAGAAAGGGAAAGCTTTCTTT.